Listed below are T cell receptor beta chains from one sample, sequenced in a study of cytomegalovirus exposure and HLA in healthy donors. Libraries were prepared by immunoSEQ multiplex PCR; TCRdb keeps only in-frame clonotypes and omits some of them. The sample records over 150,000 clones, around 74% being singletons. Sequencing used PBMCs. Receptors were obtained from a male donor in good health and CMV-seronegative. Each CDR3 is given with its conserved first and last residue. A D gene is named only where the DNA matches it firmly. The size field is filled for only some rows; it gives once, few, many or a size class.

v_gene	abundance	d_gene	j_gene	CDR3aa	CDR3nt
TRBV12-5	NA	NA	TRBJ2-3	CASGLGQGSTDTQYF	TGTGCTAGTGGTTTAGGTCAGGGTTCGACAGATACGCAGTATTTT
TRBV19	NA	TRBD2	TRBJ2-7	CASSPAGRFYEQYF	TGTGCCAGTAGTCCAGCGGGAAGGTTTTACGAGCAGTACTTC
TRBV30	NA	NA	TRBJ1-6	CAWSRLPPYNSPLHF	TGTGCCTGGAGTAGACTTCCTCCCTATAATTCACCCCTCCACTTT
TRBV7-8	NA	TRBD2	TRBJ2-1	CASSGPGLATNEQFF	TGTGCCAGCAGTGGCCCGGGACTAGCGACGAATGAGCAGTTCTTC
TRBV13	NA	TRBD2	TRBJ2-1	CASSLGLAGPSSYNEQFF	TGTGCCAGCAGCTTGGGACTAGCGGGGCCTAGCTCCTACAATGAGCAGTTCTTC
TRBV19	NA	TRBD1	TRBJ1-2	CASSIERDRVFDGYTF	TGTGCCAGTAGTATAGAGAGGGACAGGGTCTTTGATGGCTACACCTTC
TRBV11-2	NA	TRBD1	TRBJ1-6	CASSLGDRALSPLHF	TGTGCCAGCAGCTTAGGTGACAGGGCTCTATCACCCCTCCACTTT
TRBV30	NA	NA	TRBJ1-5	CAWSKGDNQPQHF	TGTGCCTGGAGTAAAGGGGACAATCAGCCCCAGCATTTT
TRBV28	NA	NA	TRBJ2-7	CASGAGLSYEQYF	TGTGCCAGCGGGGCAGGGTTATCCTACGAGCAGTACTTC
TRBV19	NA	NA	TRBJ2-1	CASSIYQGNEQFF	TGTGCCAGTAGTATATATCAGGGGAATGAGCAGTTCTTC
TRBV2	few	NA	TRBJ2-4	CASSRQALAKNIQYF	TGTGCCAGCAGCAGACAGGCCCTAGCCAAAAACATTCAGTACTTC
TRBV5-4	NA	NA	TRBJ2-1	CASSLTRNEQFF	TGTGCCAGCAGCTTGACTAGAAATGAGCAGTTCTTC
TRBV19	NA	NA	TRBJ1-5	CASFRRGGTSNQPQHF	TGTGCCAGTTTTCGGAGGGGGGGTACAAGCAATCAGCCCCAGCATTTT
TRBV7-9	NA	NA	TRBJ1-2	CASSFALQGYNYGYTF	TGTGCCAGCAGCTTCGCATTACAGGGATATAACTATGGCTACACCTTC
TRBV6-1	few	TRBD1	TRBJ1-2	CASSETGQGARGYTF	TGTGCCAGCTCTGAGACCGGACAGGGGGCGAGAGGCTACACCTTC
TRBV15	NA	NA	TRBJ1-5	CATSRGRVGSQPQHF	TGTGCCACCAGCAGGGGCAGGGTGGGAAGTCAGCCCCAGCATTTT
TRBV2	few	NA	TRBJ1-1	CASSEQGHTEAFF	TGTGCCAGCAGTGAGCAGGGGCACACTGAAGCTTTCTTT
TRBV19	NA	TRBD1	TRBJ1-5	CASSGQGFNQPQHF	TGTGCCAGTAGTGGACAGGGCTTCAATCAGCCCCAGCATTTT
TRBV5-1	NA	NA	TRBJ2-3	CASSLGPTDTQYF	TGCGCCAGCAGCTTGGGGCCCACAGATACGCAGTATTTT
TRBV30	NA	TRBD1	TRBJ1-5	CAWSASGTGVSNQPQHF	TGTGCCTGGAGTGCCTCCGGGACAGGGGTTAGCAATCAGCCCCAGCATTTT
TRBV6-1	NA	TRBD1	TRBJ1-5	CASSEPLTGDQPQHF	TGTGCCAGCAGTGAACCCCTAACAGGGGATCAGCCCCAGCATTTT
TRBV2	once	TRBD1	TRBJ1-6	CASIEGVGGSNSPLHF	TGTGCCAGCATCGAAGGGGTAGGGGGCTCTAATTCACCCCTCCACTTT
TRBV27	once	TRBD1	TRBJ2-3	CASSFQGVADTQYF	TGTGCCAGCAGTTTCCAGGGGGTGGCAGATACGCAGTATTTT
TRBV30	few	NA	TRBJ2-1	CAWLGANSYNEQFF	TGTGCCTGGCTGGGGGCCAACTCCTACAATGAGCAGTTCTTC
TRBV19	NA	TRBD1	TRBJ2-7	CASSPGQGAHNLYEQYF	TGTGCCAGTAGTCCGGGACAGGGGGCGCATAATCTCTACGAGCAGTACTTC
TRBV7-9	NA	TRBD2	TRBJ2-1	CASSSPGLAGYNEQFF	TGTGCCAGCAGCTCCCCGGGACTAGCGGGTTACAATGAGCAGTTCTTC
TRBV7-3	NA	TRBD2	TRBJ2-3	CASSYYYLAGGGTDTQYF	TGTGCCAGCAGCTACTACTACCTAGCGGGAGGTGGCACAGATACGCAGTATTTT
TRBV19	NA	TRBD2	TRBJ2-2	CATGLAANTGELFF	TGTGCCACAGGACTAGCGGCGAACACCGGGGAGCTGTTTTTT
TRBV28	NA	TRBD1	TRBJ1-2	CASSLNYRGGYTF	TGTGCCAGCAGTCTTAATTACAGGGGAGGCTACACCTTC
TRBV28	NA	TRBD2	TRBJ2-1	CASSKPLAGIPNEQFF	TGTGCCAGCAGTAAGCCCCTAGCGGGGATCCCCAATGAGCAGTTCTTC
TRBV5-6	NA	TRBD1	TRBJ2-1	CASSFRWGQTETNEQFF	TGTGCCAGCAGCTTCAGATGGGGACAGACCGAAACCAATGAGCAGTTCTTC
TRBV6-1	few	NA	TRBJ1-5	CASRPGTSNQPQHF	TGTGCCAGCAGGCCGGGAACTAGCAATCAGCCCCAGCATTTT
TRBV5-1	NA	TRBD1	TRBJ2-7	CASSLQGADEQYF	TGCGCCAGCAGCCTCCAGGGGGCCGACGAGCAGTACTTC
TRBV6-5	NA	TRBD1	TRBJ1-2	CASSMTGLGYTF	TGTGCCAGCAGTATGACAGGGTTGGGCTACACCTTC
TRBV7-9	NA	TRBD1	TRBJ2-1	CASSPGDREYNEQFF	TGTGCCAGCAGCCCCGGGGACAGGGAATACAATGAGCAGTTCTTC
TRBV28	NA	TRBD1	TRBJ2-7	CASSFRGQGFSYEQYF	TGTGCCAGCAGTTTTAGGGGACAGGGCTTCTCCTACGAGCAGTACTTC
TRBV11-1	few	NA	TRBJ2-1	CASRTRSSYNEQFF	TGTGCCAGCAGAACGAGAAGCTCCTACAATGAGCAGTTCTTC
TRBV2	NA	NA	TRBJ1-2	CASSRGARPDYGGYTF	TGTGCCAGCAGCCGGGGGGCGCGGCCGGACTATGGTGGCTACACCTTC
TRBV7-3	NA	NA	TRBJ2-2	CASSSDFTGELFF	TGTGCCAGCAGCTCCGACTTCACCGGGGAGCTGTTTTTT
TRBV19	NA	NA	TRBJ1-5	CASSLRGNQPQHF	TGTGCCAGTAGTCTAAGAGGCAATCAGCCCCAGCATTTT
TRBV7-9	few	NA	TRBJ2-3	CASSSSSTDTQYF	TGTGCCAGCAGCTCCTCTAGCACAGATACGCAGTATTTT